Presented here are 19 T cell receptor beta chains from one specimen sequenced in a study of blood T cell repertoires in COVID-19 (dated by TCRdb to about 2020). The library was generated by the immunoSEQ multiplex PCR assay. The table was pulled from immuneACCESS by TCRdb, which kept in-frame rearrangements only. Such tables lose some clones; where checked, under half of the loss comes from unresolved V genes, and the rest has no known cause. The sample table holds about 480,000 clones, of which 88% were seen once. Together, the top ten hold roughly 12% of the sample. Sequencing used peripheral blood. The receptors were sampled from a woman aged 50 to 60 with COVID-19, enrolled during active disease.

The sample holds one count of this clone. The chain couples TRBV19 to TRBJ1-5, with D maybe TRBD1 (6 bases). V was cut by 8 bases and J by 3 bases, with 20 bases left in between. The germline V gene has CDR1 LNHDA and CDR2 SQIVND (reference sequence). The length of the CDR3 is 16 residues. The CDR3 DNA reads TGTGCCAGTGATACAGGGCGCGTAGGGCACAATCAGCCCCAGCATTTT. It is translated as CASDTGRVGHNQPQHF. Full variable domain (rest looked up from reference TRBV19 and TRBJ1-5): DGGITQSPKYLFRKEGQNVTLSCEQNLNHDAMYWYRQDPGQGLRLIYYSQIVNDFQKGDIAEGYSVSREKKESFPLTVTSAQKNPTAFYLCASDTGRVGHNQPQHFGDGTRLSIL.

This clone was observed once. The chain couples TRBV24-1 to TRBJ1-2; D might be TRBD1 (6 bases). The germline CDR1 and CDR2 sequences are KGHDR and SFDVKD. The V end lost 5 bases, the J end lost 4 bases, and 10 bases lay between the germline ends. The CDR3 consists of 13 residues. The CDR3 DNA is TGTGCCACCAGTGTAAGGGACACCTATGGCTACACCTTC. Its translation is CATSVRDTYGYTF.

This rearrangement joins TRBV5-1 to TRBJ2-5, with TRBD2 matching over 7 bases. The length of the CDR3 is 14 residues. The ends lost 0 bases at V and 3 bases at J; junction bases unmatched: 2. CDR1 SGHRS and CDR2 YFSETQ come from the germline V gene. The CDR3 sequence is CASSLEAGEETQYF. DNA of the CDR3: TGCGCCAGCAGCTTGGAGGCGGGGGAAGAGACCCAGTACTTC.

This clone was seen only a few times. One end of the junction fails to match germline, which may point to a read error. The gene calls are TRBV7-9 and TRBJ2-1; D is possibly TRBD1 (5 bases). The germline V gene encodes CDR1 SEHNR and CDR2 FQNEAQ (reference sequence). The CDR3 is 12 residues long. The DNA of the CDR3 is TGTGCCAGCAGCAGATTAGGGGCAAGTACCCTCTTC. Protein product: CASSRLGASTLF.

The chain is built from TRBV6-1 and TRBJ1-1; 9 bases match TRBD1. This CDR3 is 14 amino acids long. The V gene end was trimmed by 1 base and the J gene end by 6 bases; junction bases not matched to a gene: 3. Germline CDR1 is MNHNS and CDR2 is SASEGT. CDR3 residues: CASSEVGQGAEAFF. In DNA, the CDR3 is TGTGCCAGCAGTGAAGTGGGACAGGGTGCTGAAGCTTTCTTT.

The J gene is TRBJ2-1, the V gene TRBV11-3; 12 nucleotides align to TRBD2. In germline, CDR1 is SGHNT, CDR2 YENEEA. The CDR3 is 14 residues long. With 8 bases clipped from V and 3 bases from J, the junction kept 2 bases outside the gene matches. The CDR3 reads CASSLAGGYNEQFF. The DNA of the CDR3 is TGTGCCAGCTCACTAGCGGGGGGCTACAATGAGCAGTTCTTC.

The genes are TRBV3-1 (or the pseudogene TRBV3-2) and TRBJ1-1; D possibly corresponds to TRBD1 (6 bases). Germline CDR1 LGHDT, CDR2 YNNKEL (reference sequence). Trimming cost V 0 bases and J 1 base, with 6 bases left between them. The CDR3 loop spans 14 amino acids. CDR3 nucleotide sequence: TGTGCCAGCAGCCAAGAGACAGGGAACACTGAAGCTTTCTTT. This gives the protein CASSQETGNTEAFF.

The chain recombines TRBV28 with TRBJ1-2; D call uncertain. Germline V gives CDR1 MDHEN, CDR2 SYDVKM. V lost 4 bases and J 2 bases, leaving 20 bases between the germline ends. The CDR3 covers 17 residues. DNA for the CDR3: TGTGCCAGCAGTTCACCCCGGGTTCCTAACCCCAACTATGGCTACACCTTC. Translated: CASSSPRVPNPNYGYTF.

This chain joins TRBV24-1 and TRBJ2-1; no reliable D call. V gave up 2 bases and J gave up 5 bases, with 12 bases separating them. CDR1 and CDR2 from the germline V gene are KGHDR and SFDVKD. The length of the CDR3 is 15 residues. The CDR3 loop is CATSDSLVPNNEQFF. In DNA, the CDR3 is TGTGCCACCAGTGATTCTCTAGTCCCTAACAATGAGCAGTTCTTC.

This sequence joins TRBV18 and TRBJ1-1; the match to TRBD1 covers 7 bases. CDR1 and CDR2 from the germline V gene are KGHSH and LQKENI. This CDR3 is 12 amino acids long. After removal of 3 bases from V and 7 bases from J, the junction contained 2 bases not matched to a gene. CDR3 coding DNA: TGTGCCAGCTCACCCCGACAGGGTGAAGCTTTCTTT. It codes for CASSPRQGEAFF. The entire variable domain, with the rest obtained from reference TRBV18 and TRBJ1-1, is as follows: NAGVMQNPRHLVRRRGQEARLRCSPMKGHSHVYWYRQLPEEGLKFMVYLQKENIIDESGMPKERFSAEFPKEGPSILRIQQVVRGDSAAYFCASSPRQGEAFFGQGTRLTVV.

The J gene is TRBJ1-3, the V gene TRBV30; D not resolved. Trimming removed 4 bases from V and 1 base from J, with 11 bases in between. Per the germline V gene, CDR1 is GTSNPN and CDR2 is SVGIG (reference sequence). This CDR3 has 14 residues. The CDR3 spells CAWTPTGSGNTIYF. CDR3 in DNA: TGTGCCTGGACCCCGACCGGGTCTGGAAACACCATATATTTT. The full variable domain, rest sourced from reference TRBV30 and TRBJ1-3, is SQTIHQWPATLVQPVGSPLSLECTVEGTSNPNLYWYRQAAGRGLQLLFYSVGIGQISSEVPQNLSASRPQDRQFILSSKKLLLSDSGFYLCAWTPTGSGNTIYFGEGSWLTVV.

CDR3 sequence (DNA): TGTGCCAGCAGCCACGGGGACAGCAACTATGGCTACACCTTC. Its translation is CASSHGDSNYGYTF. The rearrangement uses TRBV11-2 and TRBJ1-2; 7 bases align to TRBD1. The CDR3 runs 14 residues. Looked up from germline, CDR1 is SGHAT and CDR2 is FQNNGV. The V and J ends lost 5 bases and 2 bases, in that order; junction bases with no gene match: 5.

The V and J genes are TRBV27 and TRBJ2-2; D perhaps matches TRBD2 (6 bases). The V and J ends lost 6 bases and 4 bases respectively, with 12 bases between them. CDR3 size: 14 residues. Germline lookup yields CDR1 MNHEY and CDR2 SMNVEV (reference sequence). The CDR3 DNA reads as TGTGCCAGCAGACTTAACGGGGGCACCGGGGAGCTGTTTTTT. This sequence encodes CASRLNGGTGELFF.

The chain employs TRBV4-1 and TRBJ1-3, with 11 bases lining up with TRBD1. Trimming at V came to 3 bases and at J to 2 bases, leaving 3 bases not matched to a gene. Germline values: CDR1 MGHRA, CDR2 YSYEKL. CDR3 length: 16 amino acids. CDR3 amino acids: CASSHAGQGAGNTIYF. The CDR3, as DNA: TGCGCCAGCAGCCACGCGGGACAGGGGGCTGGAAACACCATATATTTT.

DNA for the CDR3: TGTGCCAGCCCGCGGGACACCGGGGAGCTGTTTTTT. As protein: CASPRDTGELFF. The chain links TRBV18 to TRBJ2-2, with a tentative D call TRBD2 (5 bases). Trimming pared 8 bases from V and 3 bases from J, leaving 7 bases between. Germline CDR1 is KGHSH and CDR2 is LQKENI. The CDR3 has 12 residues.

The rearrangement joins TRBV30 to TRBJ1-1; possible D gene TRBD1, 5 bases. The ends were cut back, 0 bases at V and 4 bases at J, with 15 bases in the middle. The CDR3 is 15 amino acids. The germline CDR1 and CDR2 sequences are GTSNPN and SVGIG (reference sequence). In DNA, the CDR3 is TGTGCCTGGAGTGTAGAGAACTGGGGCGGCACTGAAGCTTTCTTT. Protein product: CAWSVENWGGTEAFF.

This clone has just one count. V is TRBV19 and J is TRBJ1-4; the D is unclear. V lost 6 bases to trimming and J lost 8 bases, with 16 bases between them. Germline V lookup: CDR1 LNHDA, CDR2 SQIVND (reference sequence). The CDR3 sequence is 14 residues long. The CDR3, as DNA: TGTGCCAGTAGACGACGGAGGGCAGGCGAAAAACTGTTTTTT. Translating it yields CASRRRRAGEKLFF.

Remarks on this clone: Other nucleotide sequences in the sample specify the same CDR3. The gene calls are TRBV12-3 or TRBV12-4 and TRBJ2-3, with D perhaps TRBD2 (5 bases). Trimming took off 6 bases at V and 4 bases at J, with 8 bases between the two ends. The CDR3 extends over 12 amino acids. CDR3 nucleotides: TGTGCCAGCAGCTTACTAGCAGATACGCAGTATTTT. This codes for CASSLLADTQYF.

V and J are TRBV5-1 and TRBJ2-2; 7 nucleotides match TRBD2. The CDR3 is 16 amino acids. The trim removed 4 bases at V and 3 bases at J, leaving 9 bases unmatched. Germline V gives CDR1 SGHRS, CDR2 YFSETQ. CDR3 coding DNA: TGCGCCAGCAGCCCTCGGGTAGGGAGGGACACCGGGGAGCTGTTTTTT. The encoded protein is CASSPRVGRDTGELFF.